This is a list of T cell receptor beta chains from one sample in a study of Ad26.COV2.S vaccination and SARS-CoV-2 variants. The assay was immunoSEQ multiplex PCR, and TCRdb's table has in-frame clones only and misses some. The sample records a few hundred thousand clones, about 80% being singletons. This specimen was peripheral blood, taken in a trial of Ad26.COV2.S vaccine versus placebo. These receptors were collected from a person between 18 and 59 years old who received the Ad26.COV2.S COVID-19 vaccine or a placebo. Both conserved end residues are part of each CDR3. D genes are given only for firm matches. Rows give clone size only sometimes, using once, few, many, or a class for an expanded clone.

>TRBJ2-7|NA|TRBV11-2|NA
TGTGCCAGCAGCTCGTCAAGCTCCTACGAGCAGTACTTC
CASSSSSSYEQYF
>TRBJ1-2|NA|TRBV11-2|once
TGTGCCAGCAGCTTAGCGTTACAGGCGCAAGGCTACACCTTC
CASSLALQAQGYTF
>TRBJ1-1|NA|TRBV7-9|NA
TGTGCCAGCAGCCGAGGGGATTTCGCTGAAGCTTTCTTT
CASSRGDFAEAFF
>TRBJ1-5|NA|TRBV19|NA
TGTGCCAGTAGTATAGCTCCGGGGTCCCAGCCCCAGCATTTT
CASSIAPGSQPQHF
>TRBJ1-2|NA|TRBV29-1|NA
TGCAGCGTTGAACCCACGGTAGTTAACTATGGCTACACCTTC
CSVEPTVVNYGYTF
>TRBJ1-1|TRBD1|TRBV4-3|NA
TGCGCCAGCAGCCCGTTACAGGGGGCGAGGGTCACTGAAGCTTTCTTT
CASSPLQGARVTEAFF
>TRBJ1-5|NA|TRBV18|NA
TGTGCCAGCTCCGGGGGTGGGGATCAGCCCCAGCATTTT
CASSGGGDQPQHF
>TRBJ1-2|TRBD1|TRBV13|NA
TGTGCCAGCAGTCGACTTAGGGGGCGGGATGGCTACACCTTC
CASSRLRGRDGYTF
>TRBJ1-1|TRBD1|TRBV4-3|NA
TGCGCCAGCACCACGGACAGGGACACTGAAGCTTTCTTT
CASTTDRDTEAFF
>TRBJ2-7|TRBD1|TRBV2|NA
TGTGCCAGCACATCAGGGGGCCCCTACGAGCAGTACTTC
CASTSGGPYEQYF
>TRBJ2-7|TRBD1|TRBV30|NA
TGTGCCTGGGAACTTCCCGGGACAGGGAATCAGTACTTC
CAWELPGTGNQYF
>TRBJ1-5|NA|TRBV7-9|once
TGTGCCAGCAGCCGGGACGGCAATCAGCCCCAGCATTTT
CASSRDGNQPQHF
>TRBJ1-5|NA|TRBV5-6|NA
TGTGCCAGCAGTGTCAAAGGCTATAGCAATCAGCCCCAGCATTTT
CASSVKGYSNQPQHF
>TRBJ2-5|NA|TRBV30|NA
TGTGCCTGGGCACCGGGCCTTGGGCCAGAGACCCAGTACTTC
CAWAPGLGPETQYF
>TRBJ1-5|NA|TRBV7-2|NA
TGTGCCAGCAGCTTAATGGCAGGACTAAGCAATCAGCCCCAGCATTTT
CASSLMAGLSNQPQHF
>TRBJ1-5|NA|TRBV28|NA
TGTGCCAGCAGATCCTTTGGACGAGGAGATCAGCCCCAGCATTTT
CASRSFGRGDQPQHF
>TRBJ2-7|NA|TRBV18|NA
TGTGCCAGCTCAACAGATCCCTCCTACGAGCAGTACTTC
CASSTDPSYEQYF
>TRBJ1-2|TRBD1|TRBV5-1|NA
TGCGCCAGCAATCCGGGACAGGGGTATGGCTACACCTTC
CASNPGQGYGYTF
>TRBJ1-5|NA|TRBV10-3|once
TGTGCCATCAGTGAGGGGGGGGGTTGGCAGCCCCAGCATTTT
CAISEGGGWQPQHF
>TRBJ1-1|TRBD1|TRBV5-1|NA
TGCGCCAGCAGCCGGCCCGAGACAGGGGACACTGAAGCTTTCTTT
CASSRPETGDTEAFF
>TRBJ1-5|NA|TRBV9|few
TGTGCCAGCAGTCAAGCGGGGGGTCAGCCCCAGCATTTT
CASSQAGGQPQHF
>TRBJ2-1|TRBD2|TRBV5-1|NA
TGCGCCAGCGGTCTCTCGGGGGGGTCCTACAATGAGCAGTTCTTC
CASGLSGGSYNEQFF
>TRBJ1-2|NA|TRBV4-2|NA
TGTGCCAGCAGCCAAGACGCCGTCCCAGGAGGCTACACCTTC
CASSQDAVPGGYTF
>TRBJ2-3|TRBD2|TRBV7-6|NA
TGTGCCAGCAGCTCGAGAGCGGGGGGGCCGACAGATACGCAGTATTTT
CASSSRAGGPTDTQYF
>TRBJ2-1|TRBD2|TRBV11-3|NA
TGTGCCAGCAGCTTAGGACGAAGCGGGAGAAGTAAGGATGAGCAGTTCTTC
CASSLGRSGRSKDEQFF
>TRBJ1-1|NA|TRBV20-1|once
TGCAGTGCTAGGAGGCAGGGGCGAGCTTTCTTT
CSARRQGRAFF
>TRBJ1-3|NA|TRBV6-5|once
TGTGCCAGCCTGAGGACTAGCCTAAACACCATATATTTT
CASLRTSLNTIYF
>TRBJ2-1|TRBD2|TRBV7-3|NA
TGTGCCAGCAGCTTAACACTAGCGGGAGTAGCTGAGCAGTTCTTC
CASSLTLAGVAEQFF